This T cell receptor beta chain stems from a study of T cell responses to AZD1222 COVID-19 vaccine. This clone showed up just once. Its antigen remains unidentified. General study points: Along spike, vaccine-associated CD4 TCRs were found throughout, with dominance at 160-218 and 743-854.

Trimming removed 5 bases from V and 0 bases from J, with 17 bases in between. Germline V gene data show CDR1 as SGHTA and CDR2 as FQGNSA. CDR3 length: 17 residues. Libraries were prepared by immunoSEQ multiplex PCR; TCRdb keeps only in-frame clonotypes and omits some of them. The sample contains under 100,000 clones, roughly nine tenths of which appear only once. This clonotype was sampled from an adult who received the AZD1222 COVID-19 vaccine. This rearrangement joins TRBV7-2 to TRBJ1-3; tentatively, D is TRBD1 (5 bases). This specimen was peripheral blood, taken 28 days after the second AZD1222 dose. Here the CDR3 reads CASSKSGTVTSGNTIYF. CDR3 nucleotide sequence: TGTGCCAGCAGCAAGTCCGGGACGGTGACCTCTGGAAACACCATATATTTT.